The sample holds many counts of the clone carrying this TCR beta chain. Its antigen is not known. Per germline, CDR1 LGHDT and CDR2 YNNKEL (reference sequence). CDR3 length: 15 amino acids. Trimming removed 4 bases from V and 4 bases from J, with 17 bases in between. The data derive from a study of Graves' ophthalmopathy and Graves' hyperthyroidism. Study conclusions and caveats: Thyroid clonotypes that were expanded above 0.001 frequency mostly also appeared in blood. Ophthalmopathy progression prediction by the model yielded a sensitivity of about 70% and a specificity of 72% to 75%.

From RNA, the CDR3 regions of TCR beta chains were amplified and sequenced. RT-PCR with HTBI primers came first, then second-round multiplex PCR. TCRdb reprocessed the multiplex PCR reads with MiXCR, giving one entry per CDR3 protein. The data contain a few hundred thousand distinct CDR3 sequences, 15% to 20% of them singletons. Specimen: peripheral blood. This sequence was found in an adult man with Graves' ophthalmopathy. The gene calls are TRBV3-1 and TRBJ2-7; D may be TRBD1 or TRBD2 (5 bases each). The CDR3: CASSPSSIGAYEQYF. CDR3 bases: TGTGCCAGCAGCCCCTCTAGTATCGGGGCGTACGAGCAGTACTTC.